This T cell receptor beta chain was identified in a study of CD8 T cells in ankylosing spondylitis. Overall study findings and caveats: Earlier authors reported some of these motif variants in reactive arthritis synovial fluid and blood. Disease-linked clones bore a CD8+ phenotype, appearing relatively rarely in peripheral blood. What appeared characteristic of ankylosing spondylitis blood was a TCR beta motif of fewer than ten highly homologous variants. Significant enrichment of disease-linked clones was reported in matched ankylosing spondylitis synovial fluid.

Of note for this clonotype: Its antigen remains unknown.

TCRdb independently ran MiXCR on the 5' RACE reads; one entry per CDR3 protein. The sample includes 150,000 to 200,000 distinct CDR3 sequences, approximately 10% of them seen just once. The CDR3 is made up of 13 amino acids. The V gene's germline CDR1 is DFQATT and CDR2 SNEGSKA (reference sequence). The V and J ends lost 2 bases and 4 bases respectively, with 11 bases between them. Input material: blood, either unsorted or a sorted T cell fraction (not recorded which). This sequence was found in a male donor with ankylosing spondylitis or in good health (not recorded which). V gene TRBV20-1 combines with J gene TRBJ1-2; possibly TRBD1 for D (6 bases). The CDR3 sequence: CSARPQGIYGYTF. The DNA of the CDR3 is TGCAGTGCTAGACCACAGGGAATCTATGGCTACACCTTC.